This TCR beta chain emerged from a study of blood T cell repertoires in COVID-19. Across the study: Sources were T cells, B-cell-depleted T cells, or PBMCs; the material itself was cDNA or gDNA.

Deletions cut 4 bases from V and 4 bases from J, with 11 bases between. The germline gives CDR1 SGHRS, CDR2 YFSETQ. The CDR3 spans 14 residues. A Seattle source enrolled patients during active infection and followed them longitudinally. The assay was immunoSEQ multiplex PCR, and TCRdb's table has in-frame clones only and misses some. The sample has 98,000 or so clones, under 90% seen once; the top ten hold about 4.9%. The V gene is TRBV5-1, the J gene TRBJ1-4; D is perhaps TRBD1 (6 bases). The receptor comes from a man aged 55 to 70 with COVID-19, enrolled during active disease. Specimen: peripheral blood. CDR3 DNA: TGCGCCAGCAGCCCGGACAGCTATAATGAAAAACTGTTTTTT. It yields the protein CASSPDSYNEKLFF.